The text below deals with one TCR beta chain. As yet, its antigen is unknown. Healthy donors of bone marrow made up the group. 13 Jbeta primers and 60 Vbeta primers were used for the PCR. Method: immunoSEQ multiplex PCR; TCRdb's copy keeps in-frame clones and lacks some. The sample includes over 60,000 clones, roughly four fifths seen only once; the top ten take roughly 12%. This CDR3 has 17 amino acids. V dropped 5 bases and J dropped 8; count of bases not matched to a gene: 16. CDR1 SEHNR and CDR2 FQNEAQ come from the germline V gene (reference sequence). This sample is part of a study of cytomegalovirus exposure and HLA in healthy donors. Regarding the study as a whole: In an earlier analysis, about 87% or about 30%: the productive usage of most TCR beta V segments. Further analysis was carried out later, and it showed several of the most significant clusters appearing linked to common viral pathogens. Cytomegalovirus association was listed for 170 or so TCR beta chains.

This TCR came from a man aged 70-80 years in good health and CMV-seronegative. The gene calls are TRBV7-9 and TRBJ1-4, with 8 bases identical to TRBD1. The material sequenced was PBMCs. The chain's CDR3 is CASSPRTGQYTREKLFF. The CDR3 bases are TGTGCCAGCAGCCCCCGGACAGGGCAATACACTAGGGAAAAACTGTTTTTT.